Listed below are T cell receptor beta chains from one sample, sequenced in a study of cytomegalovirus exposure and HLA in healthy donors. The data were produced by immunoSEQ multiplex PCR, yet TCRdb's version contains in-frame clones alone and is incomplete. The data show over 150,000 clones, with 80% seen just once and over 1% held by the top ten. The source material was PBMCs. These TCRs come from a woman aged 45-59 years in good health and CMV-seronegative. The CDR3 runs from the conserved cysteine through the conserved F or W. D genes are given only for firm matches. Size is omitted from some rows. Given values are once, few, many or a class for expanded clones.

CASSELITGDFGYTF TGTGCCAGCAGTGAATTGATTACGGGAGATTTTGGCTACACCTTC TRBV6-1 - TRBJ1-2 -
CASSSPSGGGRETQYF TGTGCCAGCAGCTCCCCTAGCGGGGGGGGTCGAGAGACCCAGTACTTC TRBV7-9 - TRBJ2-5 TRBD2
CASSRSRLANTGELFF TGCGCCAGCAGCCGGAGCCGATTAGCGAACACCGGGGAGCTGTTTTTT TRBV4-3 - TRBJ2-2 -
CASSLGPGGLTSTDTQYF TGTGCCAGCAGCTTAGGACCGGGGGGCCTCACGAGCACAGATACGCAGTATTTT TRBV11-3 - TRBJ2-3 -
CASSKNRDRHEQYF TGTGCCAGCAGCAAGAACCGGGACAGGCACGAGCAGTACTTC TRBV7-2 - TRBJ2-7 TRBD1
CASSALTGLEKLFF TGTGCCAGCAGTGCCCTCACAGGGCTAGAAAAACTGTTTTTT TRBV2 - TRBJ1-4 -
CASSPSGTSGENEQFF TGTGCCAGCAGCCCCTCCGGGACTAGCGGGGAGAATGAGCAGTTCTTC TRBV6-6 - TRBJ2-1 TRBD2
CASSRGGANTEAFF TGCGCCAGCAGCCGGGGAGGGGCGAACACTGAAGCTTTCTTT TRBV4-3 - TRBJ1-1 -
CASRQTTYEQYF TGTGCCAGCAGACAGACTACCTACGAGCAGTACTTC TRBV28 - TRBJ2-7 -
CASRQGPPYEQYF TGTGCCAGCAGACAGGGGCCCCCCTACGAGCAGTACTTC TRBV6-6 - TRBJ2-7 TRBD1
CASSLRGTRGNQPQHF TGTGCCAGCAGCCTCAGGGGGACTCGAGGCAATCAGCCCCAGCATTTT TRBV5-6 - TRBJ1-5 TRBD1
CASSRGFGTGSGNQPQHF TGTGCCAGTAGTAGGGGGTTTGGGACAGGGTCGGGCAATCAGCCCCAGCATTTT TRBV19 few TRBJ1-5 TRBD1
CASSLFIGGIYEQYF TGTGCCAGCAGCCTCTTCATAGGGGGTATCTACGAGCAGTACTTC TRBV7-9 - TRBJ2-7 -
CASSPRTDYGYTF TGTGCCAGCAGCCCCCGGACAGACTATGGCTACACCTTC TRBV7-2 - TRBJ1-2 -
CASSLTGGNTEAFF TGTGCCAGCAGCTTGACAGGAGGTAACACTGAAGCTTTCTTT TRBV7-3 once TRBJ1-1 -
CASSQAGLDTGELFF TGTGCCAGCTCCCAAGCAGGGTTGGATACCGGGGAGCTGTTTTTT TRBV6-4 - TRBJ2-2 -
CASSHPRDRGTYEQYF TGTGCCAGCAGCCATCCCCGGGACAGGGGAACCTACGAGCAGTACTTC TRBV5-4 - TRBJ2-7 TRBD1
CASSYEGTYKFEQYF TGTGCCAGCAGTTACGAGGGAACATACAAATTTGAGCAGTACTTC TRBV6-5 few TRBJ2-7 -